This T cell receptor beta chain was sequenced in a study of blood T cell repertoires in COVID-19. On the study more broadly: There were acute and convalescent COVID-19 samples, and they came from the United States, Italy and Spain.

In the original analysis: Reference gene primer amplification in the assay estimated nucleated cell counts. Sequenced by immunoSEQ multiplex PCR; TCRdb stores in-frame clones only, minus some. The D gene and trimming were derived from the DNA, and the V and J assignments and clone size from that table. The sample contains just under 150,000 clones, over 70% of which appear only once. This clone came up once. The V end was cut by 4 bases, the J end by 12 bases, with 13 bases between. The germline V gene has CDR1 SQVTM and CDR2 ANQGSEA. CDR3 length: 11 amino acids. The sample consisted of peripheral blood. This rearrangement joins TRBV29-1 to TRBJ2-1; D is uncertain. This TCR came from a man aged 45-65 years who had recovered from COVID-19. The CDR3: CSVASGQRQFF. DNA of the CDR3: TGCAGCGTTGCCTCGGGTCAGCGGCAGTTCTTC.